These T cell receptor beta chains were read from a single sample in a study of sequential checkpoint blockade in melanoma. The method was immunoSEQ multiplex PCR; TCRdb's version includes in-frame clones alone and lacks a portion of them. The data hold around 21,000 clones, with about four fifths observed a single time. The sample in question was CD8+ T cells sorted from blood (inferred from file names), obtained from a patient given nivolumab and ipilimumab in sequence. The source is a human donor with melanoma. CDR3s include the opening cysteine and the closing phenylalanine or tryptophan. The D gene is left open where the match is weak. Clone sizes are given selectively: once, few, many, or a class where the clone is expanded.

J	V	D	size	CDR3	DNA
TRBJ2-5	TRBV5-1	TRBD2	-	CASSIWTSSPGETQYF	TGCGCCAGCAGCATATGGACTAGCAGCCCCGGGGAGACCCAGTACTTC
TRBJ1-2	TRBV4-3	-	few	CASSQDHRGNGYTF	TGCGCCAGCAGCCAAGATCATAGAGGGAATGGCTACACCTTC
TRBJ1-1	TRBV9	-	-	CASSVGRGRNTEAFF	TGTGCCAGCAGCGTAGGGAGGGGCAGGAACACTGAAGCTTTCTTT
TRBJ2-1	TRBV5-4	TRBD1	-	CASRQGEGEQFF	TGTGCCAGTCGACAGGGGGAAGGTGAGCAGTTCTTC
TRBJ2-1	TRBV25-1	-	-	CASSFGGSYNEQFF	TGTGCCAGCAGCTTCGGTGGCTCCTACAATGAGCAGTTCTTC
TRBJ1-2	TRBV6-5	-	-	CASSSSDYGYTF	TGTGCCAGCAGTTCATCAGACTATGGCTACACCTTC
TRBJ2-7	TRBV29-1	-	-	CSVGTGFYEQYF	TGCAGCGTCGGGACTGGGTTCTACGAGCAGTACTTC
TRBJ2-1	TRBV5-4	TRBD2	-	CASSVAGLAFNEQFF	TGTGCCAGCAGCGTAGCGGGACTAGCATTCAATGAGCAGTTCTTC
TRBJ1-1	TRBV5-1	-	-	CASSLAGDSRTEAFF	TGCGCCAGCAGCTTGGCCGGTGACAGTAGGACTGAAGCTTTCTTT
TRBJ2-1	TRBV11-2	-	-	CASEGVTGYNEQFF	TGTGCCAGCGAGGGGGTGACCGGGTACAATGAGCAGTTCTTC
TRBJ2-1	TRBV10-2	TRBD2	-	CASRGSGGYNEQFF	TGCGCCAGCAGGGGAAGCGGGGGTTACAATGAGCAGTTCTTC
TRBJ1-4	TRBV5-1	-	-	CASSLWGDEKLFF	TGCGCCAGCAGCTTGTGGGGGGATGAAAAACTGTTTTTT
TRBJ1-5	TRBV19	-	-	CASNRGGQPQHF	TGTGCCAGTAACCGCGGAGGTCAGCCCCAGCATTTT
TRBJ2-5	TRBV4-1	-	-	CASSHRTTQETQYF	TGCGCCAGCAGCCACCGGACTACGCAAGAGACCCAGTACTTC
TRBJ1-2	TRBV5-1	TRBD1	-	CASSYSRQGDGYTF	TGCGCCAGCAGCTACTCGCGACAGGGAGATGGCTACACCTTC
TRBJ2-4	TRBV27	-	once	CASSAGRQDLAKNIQYF	TGTGCCAGCAGTGCGGGGAGGCAGGATCTAGCCAAAAACATTCAGTACTTC
TRBJ1-3	TRBV5-1	-	-	CASSLRSGGSPGNTIYF	TGCGCCAGCAGCTTAAGATCCGGAGGTTCACCTGGAAACACCATATATTTT
TRBJ2-7	TRBV11-2	-	once	CASSFGTGYEQYF	TGTGCCAGCAGCTTCGGAACGGGTTACGAGCAGTACTTC
TRBJ2-5	TRBV6-5	TRBD2	-	CASSYGAAGGPKTQYF	TGTGCCAGCAGTTACGGTGCGGCGGGGGGGCCTAAGACCCAGTACTTC
TRBJ1-1	TRBV2	TRBD1	-	CASSANRGPEAFF	TGTGCCAGCAGCGCCAACAGGGGCCCGGAAGCTTTCTTT
TRBJ1-2	TRBV6-5	TRBD1	-	CASSNQGAQDGYTF	TGTGCCAGCAGTAACCAGGGGGCGCAGGATGGCTACACCTTC
TRBJ1-1	TRBV19	-	-	CASSTRTDLNTEAFF	TGTGCCAGTTCCACCAGGACAGACTTGAACACTGAAGCTTTCTTT
TRBJ1-2	TRBV10-3	-	-	CAISPSGGGYTF	TGTGCCATCAGTCCCTCGGGGGGCGGCTACACCTTC
TRBJ1-5	TRBV21-1	-	once	CASTNRRPVADQPQHF	TGTGCCAGCACCAATCGTCGGCCCGTGGCGGATCAGCCCCAGCATTTT
TRBJ2-7	TRBV27	-	-	CASSFLATTHEQYF	TGTGCCAGCAGTTTCTTAGCGACGACCCACGAGCAGTACTTC
TRBJ1-1	TRBV11-2	TRBD1	-	CASSPGQGGRTEAFF	TGTGCCAGCAGCCCCGGACAGGGAGGGAGAACTGAAGCTTTCTTT
TRBJ2-1	TRBV5-1	-	-	CASSLRGYEQFF	TGCGCCAGCAGCTTGAGGGGATATGAGCAGTTCTTC
TRBJ1-2	TRBV4-1	-	once	CASSQVVGGASPGRGYTF	TGCGCCAGCAGCCAAGTTGTGGGAGGGGCCAGCCCAGGAAGAGGCTACACCTTC
TRBJ2-5	TRBV15	TRBD1	-	CATSITRGLGTQYF	TGTGCCACCAGCATTACCAGGGGGTTGGGAACCCAGTACTTC
TRBJ2-4	TRBV27	-	few	CASSLARGAGNIQYF	TGTGCCAGCAGTTTAGCACGGGGGGCGGGAAACATTCAGTACTTC
TRBJ2-7	TRBV25-1	-	-	CARPIGSNSMYFYEQYF	TGTGCCAGGCCGATCGGTTCAAATAGCATGTATTTCTACGAGCAGTACTTC
TRBJ1-6	TRBV5-6	TRBD1	-	CASSRATGKSPLHF	TGTGCCAGCAGCCGGGCGACAGGGAAGTCACCCCTCCACTTT
TRBJ2-7	TRBV5-1	-	-	CASSLATLGAEQYF	TGCGCCAGCAGCTTGGCCACGTTGGGGGCCGAGCAGTACTTC
TRBJ2-2	TRBV6-5	-	-	CASSYETGELFF	TGTGCCAGCAGTTACGAGACCGGGGAGCTGTTTTTT
TRBJ1-1	TRBV27	-	-	CASSFNSAALAFF	TGTGCCAGCAGTTTTAATAGCGCCGCCTTGGCTTTCTTT
TRBJ2-4	TRBV27	-	-	CASSLRGQAKNIQYF	TGTGCCAGCAGTCTCAGAGGACAGGCCAAAAACATTCAGTACTTC
TRBJ2-4	TRBV4-1	-	-	CASSQPTGPNIQYF	TGCGCCAGCAGCCAACCGACAGGACCTAACATTCAGTACTTC
TRBJ2-6	TRBV27	-	-	CASRKPSPGANVLTF	TGTGCCAGCAGGAAGCCGTCCCCTGGGGCCAACGTCCTGACTTTC
TRBJ2-5	TRBV28	TRBD2	once	CASRMTSGGAETQYF	TGTGCCAGCAGAATGACTAGCGGGGGCGCAGAGACCCAGTACTTC
TRBJ2-1	TRBV7-8	-	-	CASSLALSSYNEQFF	TGTGCCAGCAGCTTAGCGCTCAGTTCCTACAATGAGCAGTTCTTC
TRBJ1-4	TRBV30	-	-	CAWTLQEGEKLFF	TGTGCCTGGACCTTACAGGAGGGGGAAAAACTGTTTTTT
TRBJ2-1	TRBV11-2	TRBD2	-	CASSFGGRLYNEQFF	TGTGCCAGCAGCTTTGGCGGGAGGCTCTACAATGAGCAGTTCTTC